Listed below are T cell receptor beta chains from one sample, sequenced in a study of blood T cell repertoires in COVID-19. Produced via immunoSEQ multiplex PCR; TCRdb's table is partial and in-frame only. Altogether under 65,000 clones are present, approximately 86% being singletons, with the ten largest covering 20% to 25%. The sequenced material came from peripheral blood. These receptors all stem from an elderly woman with COVID-19, enrolled during active disease. Each CDR3 is given with its conserved first and last residue. A D gene is named only where the DNA matches it firmly. The listing skips clone size in some rows; elsewhere it reads once, few, many or a size class.

13	TRBV6-6	NA	NA	TRBJ1-1	CASTGGQRTEAFF	TGTGCCAGCACGGGAGGGCAGCGGACTGAAGCTTTCTTT
16	TRBV9	TRBD1	NA	TRBJ1-6	CASSTGGTGDNSPLHF	TGTGCCAGCAGCACCGGAGGGACAGGGGATAATTCACCCCTCCACTTT
13	TRBV10-3	NA	NA	TRBJ1-1	CAIRGGYGTEAFF	TGTGCCATCAGGGGAGGGTACGGGACTGAAGCTTTCTTT
16	TRBV5-1	TRBD1	NA	TRBJ2-3	CASSFDRGYSTDTQYF	TGCGCCAGCAGCTTCGACAGGGGCTATAGCACAGATACGCAGTATTTT
13	TRBV6-5	TRBD1	NA	TRBJ1-5	CASRGTGIQPQHF	TGTGCCAGCAGAGGGACAGGGATTCAGCCCCAGCATTTT
14	TRBV6-5	TRBD1	once	TRBJ2-1	CASRRTGSGNEQFF	TGTGCCAGCAGAAGGACAGGGAGCGGGAATGAGCAGTTCTTC
15	TRBV4-1	NA	NA	TRBJ1-5	CASSPLQGRNQPQHF	TGCGCCAGCAGCCCACTACAGGGACGCAATCAGCCCCAGCATTTT
14	TRBV5-4	NA	NA	TRBJ2-7	CASAYGGRSYEQYF	TGTGCCAGCGCGTACGGAGGCAGGTCCTACGAGCAGTACTTC
16	TRBV6-2/TRBV6-3	NA	NA	TRBJ1-5	CASSYLGATSNQPQHF	TGTGCCAGCAGTTACTTAGGAGCAACGAGCAATCAGCCCCAGCATTTT
13	TRBV7-2	NA	NA	TRBJ2-5	CASTSGFQETQYF	TGTGCCAGCACCTCAGGGTTCCAAGAGACCCAGTACTTC
13	TRBV15	NA	NA	TRBJ1-5	CATSMTGDQPQHF	TGTGCCACCAGCATGACAGGTGATCAGCCCCAGCATTTT
16	TRBV5-1	TRBD2	NA	TRBJ2-1	CASSAPGLAVVNEQFF	TGCGCCAGCAGCGCACCGGGACTAGCGGTAGTTAATGAGCAGTTCTTC
14	TRBV30	NA	NA	TRBJ1-1	CAWSTQGRLTEAFF	TGTGCCTGGAGTACCCAGGGGCGGCTCACTGAAGCTTTCTTT
15	TRBV14	NA	once	TRBJ1-4	CASSPRTATNEKLFF	TGTGCCAGCAGCCCCAGGACAGCAACTAATGAAAAACTGTTTTTT
11	TRBV20-1	NA	NA	TRBJ1-1	CSARGGGWAFF	TGCAGTGCTAGAGGGGGAGGGTGGGCTTTCTTT
17	TRBV18	TRBD2	NA	TRBJ2-2	CASSPGQPGRGTGELFF	TGTGCCAGCTCACCAGGACAGCCCGGGAGGGGCACCGGGGAGCTGTTTTTT
15	TRBV27	TRBD1	once	TRBJ1-1	CASSLGTANSGMAFF	TGTGCCAGCAGTTTAGGGACAGCGAATTCGGGGATGGCTTTCTTT
13	TRBV27	NA	once	TRBJ2-7	CASSLVVRGEQYF	TGTGCCAGCAGTTTGGTGGTAAGAGGCGAGCAGTACTTC
14	TRBV7-8	TRBD2	NA	TRBJ2-5	CASSPGTSHYSQYF	TGTGCCAGCAGCCCGGGGACTAGCCACTACTCCCAGTACTTC
16	TRBV7-3	TRBD2	NA	TRBJ2-1	CASSLRAGGAPNEQFF	TGTGCCAGCAGCTTAAGGGCCGGGGGGGCTCCTAATGAGCAGTTCTTC
12	TRBV3-1/TRBV3-2	TRBD2	once	TRBJ2-5	CASSRGGETQYF	TGTGCCAGCAGCCGGGGGGGGGAGACCCAGTACTTC
14	TRBV21-1	NA	NA	TRBJ2-3	CAASRQGASDTQYF	TGTGCCGCCTCGAGACAGGGGGCGTCAGATACGCAGTATTTT
18	TRBV3-1/TRBV3-2	NA	NA	TRBJ1-6	CASSQGRGGVNVNSPLHF	TGTGCCAGCAGCCAAGGTCGGGGGGGCGTTAACGTTAATTCACCCCTCCACTTT
16	TRBV18	NA	NA	TRBJ2-3	CASSPLLGAQTDTQYF	TGTGCCAGCTCACCCCTACTGGGGGCACAGACAGATACGCAGTATTTT
16	TRBV7-3	TRBD1	few	TRBJ2-2	CASSMRTGQNTGELFF	TGTGCCAGCAGTATGCGGACAGGGCAAAACACCGGGGAGCTGTTTTTT
19	TRBV7-9	TRBD2	NA	TRBJ2-3	CASSSRGVAGRERTDTQYF	TGTGCCAGCAGCTCACGTGGGGTAGCGGGCCGTGAACGCACAGATACGCAGTATTTT
13	TRBV12-3/TRBV12-4	NA	NA	TRBJ1-5	CASTLADNQPQHF	TGTGCCAGCACCTTGGCGGACAATCAGCCCCAGCATTTT
16	TRBV18	TRBD1	NA	TRBJ1-1	CASSLNRQGANTEAFF	TGTGCCAGCTCACTTAATAGACAGGGGGCGAACACTGAAGCTTTCTTT
14	TRBV5-1	NA	NA	TRBJ2-5	CASSLGGQQETQYF	TGCGCCAGCAGCTTGGGTGGACAGCAAGAGACCCAGTACTTC
18	TRBV27	TRBD1	NA	TRBJ1-5	CASSLSPGQGLGRQPQHF	TGTGCCAGCAGTTTATCCCCGGGACAGGGGTTGGGCAGGCAGCCCCAGCATTTT
12	TRBV18	NA	once	TRBJ1-2	CASSLQEYGYTF	TGTGCCAGCTCACTTCAGGAATATGGCTACACCTTC
14	TRBV6-5	NA	NA	TRBJ1-4	CASSLTGGNEKLFF	TGTGCCAGCAGTCTGACAGGAGGTAATGAAAAACTGTTTTTT
14	TRBV5-1	NA	NA	TRBJ2-2	CASSRDKVTGELFF	TGCGCCAGCAGCCGGGACAAAGTGACCGGGGAGCTGTTTTTT
16	TRBV5-1	TRBD1	NA	TRBJ2-2	CASSRAGTGGEGELFF	TGCGCCAGCAGCAGAGCCGGGACAGGGGGCGAAGGGGAGCTGTTTTTT
11	TRBV25-1	NA	NA	TRBJ2-5	CASSEAGPQYF	TGTGCCAGCAGTGAGGCGGGGCCCCAGTACTTC
11	TRBV6-6	NA	NA	TRBJ1-1	CASSPRKEAFF	TGTGCCAGCAGCCCCAGGAAAGAAGCTTTCTTT
13	TRBV2	NA	NA	TRBJ1-2	CASSAGWGHGYTF	TGTGCCAGCAGTGCCGGGTGGGGGCATGGCTACACCTTC
14	TRBV5-1	NA	NA	TRBJ1-1	CASSLAPGETEAFF	TGCGCCAGCAGCTTGGCCCCGGGGGAGACTGAAGCTTTCTTT
15	TRBV3-1/TRBV3-2	NA	NA	TRBJ2-1	CASSPGLGGGNEQFF	TGTGCCAGCAGCCCGGGACTCGGCGGCGGCAATGAGCAGTTCTTC
17	TRBV30	NA	NA	TRBJ1-1	CAWRKGFRTFMNTEAFF	TGTGCCTGGAGAAAGGGGTTCAGAACATTCATGAACACTGAAGCTTTCTTT
17	TRBV3-1/TRBV3-2	NA	NA	TRBJ1-3	CASSQEGGRASGNTIYF	TGTGCCAGCAGCCAAGAAGGTGGGAGGGCCTCTGGAAACACCATATATTTT
16	TRBV3-1/TRBV3-2	TRBD1	NA	TRBJ2-7	CASSPTLGDRGREQYF	TGTGCCAGCAGCCCTACTCTCGGGGACAGGGGGCGTGAGCAGTACTTC
15	TRBV2	NA	NA	TRBJ1-4	CASRRQANTYEKLFF	TGTGCCAGCAGACGACAGGCGAACACTTATGAAAAACTGTTTTTT
14	TRBV3-1/TRBV3-2	NA	NA	TRBJ1-1	CASSQGFRSTEAFF	TGTGCCAGCAGCCAAGGATTCCGGAGCACTGAAGCTTTCTTT
14	TRBV10-3	NA	NA	TRBJ2-7	CAISKQGGDYEQYF	TGTGCCATCAGCAAACAGGGAGGGGACTACGAGCAGTACTTC
15	TRBV10-3	TRBD1	NA	TRBJ2-1	CAISGDRDPYNEQFF	TGTGCCATCAGTGGCGACAGGGACCCATACAATGAGCAGTTCTTC
15	TRBV5-1	NA	NA	TRBJ1-1	CASSLEDTLRTEAFF	TGCGCCAGCAGCTTGGAGGACACCCTTCGCACTGAAGCTTTCTTT
14	TRBV7-9	TRBD2	once	TRBJ2-5	CASSLEVGGKTQYF	TGTGCCAGCAGCTTAGAAGTCGGGGGGAAGACCCAGTACTTC
14	TRBV30	NA	once	TRBJ2-1	CAGGARGRRNEQFF	TGTGCCGGGGGGGCGAGGGGGCGCCGTAATGAGCAGTTCTTC
16	TRBV27	TRBD1	once	TRBJ1-5	CASSSATGISNQPQHF	TGTGCCAGCAGTTCGGCGACAGGGATTAGCAATCAGCCCCAGCATTTT
11	TRBV6-5	NA	once	TRBJ1-1	CASKARTEAFF	TGTGCCAGCAAAGCCCGCACTGAAGCTTTCTTT
13	TRBV2	NA	NA	TRBJ2-3	CASGGLSTDTQYF	TGTGCCAGTGGCGGGCTTAGCACAGATACGCAGTATTTT
12	TRBV12-3/TRBV12-4	NA	NA	TRBJ1-6	CASRQGGSPLHF	TGTGCCAGCAGACAGGGAGGGTCACCCCTCCACTTT